This T cell receptor (beta chain) is drawn from a study of blood T cell repertoires in COVID-19. Across the whole study: From T cells, B-cell-depleted T cells, or PBMCs came the material, which was cDNA or gDNA.

The study drew participants aged roughly 18 to 95 years from fewer than 30 US areas. For recovered donors of Cohort 3, there were two negative PCRs, clearance, or symptom resolution. Per the authors' pipeline: Reference gene primer amplification yielded estimated nucleated cell counts. The protocol was immunoSEQ multiplex PCR, while the TCRdb copy is restricted to in-frame clones and leaves out a portion. V and J calls and clone size are given by that table; D and trimming were obtained from the DNA. The table has some 300,000 clones, 89% seen once. The specimen was PBMCs or T cells enriched from blood (not recorded which). The receptor's source is a woman between 35 and 50 years old who had recovered from COVID-19.

Here the CDR3 reads CASSLGLYVEDTQYF. The CDR3 DNA reads as TGTGCCAGCAGCTTAGGACTTTACGTGGAAGATACGCAGTATTTT. This chain uses TRBV11-2 with TRBJ2-3; no firm D call. Trimming stripped 1 base from V and 5 bases from J, with 13 bases between. The CDR3 covers 15 residues. CDR1 and CDR2 from the germline V gene are SGHAT and FQNNGV.